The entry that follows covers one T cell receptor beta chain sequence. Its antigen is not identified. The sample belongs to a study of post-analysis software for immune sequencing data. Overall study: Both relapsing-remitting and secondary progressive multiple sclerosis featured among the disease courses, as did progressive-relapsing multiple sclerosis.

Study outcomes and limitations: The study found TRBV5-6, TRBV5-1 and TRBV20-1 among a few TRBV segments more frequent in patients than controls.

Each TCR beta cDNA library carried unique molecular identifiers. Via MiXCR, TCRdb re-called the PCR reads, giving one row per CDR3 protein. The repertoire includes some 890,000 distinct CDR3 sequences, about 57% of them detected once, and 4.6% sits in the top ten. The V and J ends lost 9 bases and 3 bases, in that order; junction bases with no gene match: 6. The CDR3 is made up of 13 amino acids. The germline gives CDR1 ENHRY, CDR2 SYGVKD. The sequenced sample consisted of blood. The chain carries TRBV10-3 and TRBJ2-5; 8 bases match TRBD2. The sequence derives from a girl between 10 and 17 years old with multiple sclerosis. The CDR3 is CAMQRGRKETQYF. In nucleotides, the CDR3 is TGTGCCATGCAGCGGGGGCGAAAAGAGACCCAGTACTTC.